The TCR beta chain under discussion was sequenced for a study of vaccination and CD4 T cells after COVID-19. Across the study: Two mRNA vaccine doses were given, either BNT162b2 or mRNA-1273. The stimulus for the cells was overlapping spike peptides derived from SARS-CoV-2, HCoV-NL63, HCoV-OC43 and HCoV-229E. Some control cultures received a CEFX pool, which served as the positive control. Others received an HIV-1 Nef pool or no peptide.

Sequencing of cultured CD4+ T cell DNA used the Oncomine TCR Beta short-read assay. Genomic DNA was taken out of cultured CD4+ T cells by extraction. TCRdb passed the PCR reads through MiXCR, listing each CDR3 protein once. Found here are 5,000 to 8,000 distinct CDR3 sequences, more than 15% of them singletons; the top ten hold roughly 20%. Comment on this clonotype: Its target is not known. At one end the junction does not follow the germline gene, possibly because of a read error.

Germline CDR1 reads SGHTA; CDR2 reads FQGTGA. CDR3 length: 15 residues. As to treatment: approximately nine-day PBMC culture with coronavirus spike peptide pools or control peptides (ViraFEST assay). This sequence joins TRBV7-3 and TRBJ1-1; D may be TRBD1 (5 bases). This TCR derives from a human donor who had recovered from COVID-19. Sequences were obtained from CD4+ T cells from blood, cultured in vitro. The CDR3 bases are TGTGTCAGCAGCTTAACGGACGACAGGAACACTGAAGCTTTCTTT. Its protein is CVSSLTDDRNTEAFF.